The 32 T cell receptor beta chains below all came from one sample that was sequenced in a study of regulatory T cells in long-lasting Graves disease. Arm-PCR of CDR3 regions and iRepertoire HTBI primers were the basis on which TCR beta libraries were built. TCRdb used MiXCR to reprocess the multiplex PCR reads, holding one entry per CDR3 protein. This sample has approximately 500,000 distinct CDR3 sequences; roughly 21% occur once, and the top ten carry over 6%. Time point here: persistent/refractory GD, antithyroid drugs over 5 years with positive TRAb. Extracted RNA from PBMCs served as the source of the TCR library. This specimen was peripheral blood mononuclear cells (PBMCs), taken when the disease was refractory, from a patient treated with antithyroid drugs. These receptors were taken from a female donor with Graves disease.

This clonotype was detected a few times. This chain joins TRBV7-2 and TRBJ2-7; D call uncertain. The CDR3 contains 15 residues. Looked up from germline, CDR1 is SGHTA and CDR2 is FQGNSA. V was shortened by 1 base and J by 4 bases, with 14 bases between the two germline ends. DNA for the CDR3: TGTGCCAGCAGCTTAGATCGGACCAGATATTACGAGCAGTACTTC. This encodes CASSLDRTRYYEQYF.

This clonotype has just a few counts. CDR3 in amino acids: CAWSVLTSGGGEQYF. The DNA for the CDR3 is TGTGCCTGGAGTGTTCTCACTTCAGGGGGCGGCGAGCAGTACTTC. V usage is TRBV30 and J usage is TRBJ2-7; 8 bases are a match to TRBD1. Germline V CDR1 and CDR2: GTSNPN, SVGIG (reference sequence). There are 15 residues in the CDR3. V shed 0 bases and J 6 bases; nucleotides not matched to a gene: 10. The full variable domain, its missing parts supplied by reference TRBV30 and TRBJ2-7, is SQTIHQWPATLVQPVGSPLSLECTVEGTSNPNLYWYRQAAGRGLQLLFYSVGIGQISSEVPQNLSASRPQDRQFILSSKKLLLSDSGFYLCAWSVLTSGGGEQYFGPGTRLTVT.

As regards this clonotype: Lacking the conserved final phenylalanine or tryptophan, this CDR3 likely reflects a read error. J is TRBJ2-2 and V is TRBV5-1, with 8 nucleotides matching TRBD2. CDR3 size: 14 residues. With V trimmed by 8 bases and J by 0 bases, 3 bases remained unmatched. The germline V gene encodes CDR1 SGHRS and CDR2 YFSETQ. The CDR3 loop is CASIAGPNTGELFL. For the CDR3, the DNA is TGCGCCAGTATAGCGGGACCGAACACCGGGGAGCTGTTTCTT.

Only a few counts were recorded for this clonotype. The chain combines TRBV2 with TRBJ2-3; D is unclear. The CDR3 loop spans 13 amino acids. Germline loops: CDR1 SNHLY, CDR2 FYNNEI. V lost 5 bases and J 0 bases, leaving 6 bases between the germline ends. CDR3 loop: CASSFSSTDTQYF. CDR3 DNA: TGTGCCAGCAGTTTTTCCAGCACAGATACGCAGTATTTT.

This clonotype was seen at least ten times. The rearrangement joins TRBV28 to TRBJ2-6; TRBD2 aligns across 13 bases. J was trimmed by 0 bases and V by 4 bases; bases with no gene match: 6. CDR3 length: 19 amino acids. Germline V CDR1 and CDR2: MDHEN, SYDVKM. CDR3 in amino acids: CASSSQGLAGPSGANVLTF. The CDR3 DNA sequence: TGTGCCAGCAGTTCCCAGGGACTAGCGGGACCCTCTGGGGCCAACGTCCTGACTTTC.

In the case of this clonotype: Since a much larger clone is just one base distant, this may be a read error. The chain joins TRBV27 to TRBJ1-2, with TRBD1 matching 10 bases. The CDR3 covers 14 residues. After removal of 3 bases from V and 9 bases from J, the junction contained 7 bases not matched to a gene. Germline V gives CDR1 MNHEY, CDR2 SMNVEV (reference sequence). CDR3 bases: TGTGCCAGCAGTTTGGTTGGGACAGGGGATAGCTACACCTTC. Its translation is CASSLVGTGDSYTF.

This clonotype was counted only a few times. The chain joins TRBV6-1 to TRBJ2-2; D is perhaps TRBD1 (5 bases). Germline V gene data show CDR1 as MNHNS and CDR2 as SASEGT. The CDR3 loop spans 13 amino acids. The ends were cut back, 6 bases at V and 6 bases at J, with 11 bases in the middle. CDR3 nucleotide sequence: TGTGCCAGCAGAACCAGGGTGGCCGGGGAGCTGTTTTTT. Residues: CASRTRVAGELFF.

In this sample, this clonotype turned up a few times. This chain joins TRBV7-6 and TRBJ1-2, with D perhaps TRBD1 (6 bases). V lost 0 bases and J 3 bases, leaving 8 bases between the germline ends. Germline CDR1 SGHVS, CDR2 FNYEAQ. The CDR3 length is 14 residues. The CDR3 loop reads CASSLAQGYYGYTF. The CDR3 nucleotides are TGTGCCAGCAGCTTAGCGCAGGGGTACTATGGCTACACCTTC.

The sample holds many counts of this clonotype. The chain links TRBV7-3 to TRBJ2-5; 7 bases match TRBD1. In germline, CDR1 is SGHTA, CDR2 FQGTGA. This CDR3 is 13 amino acids long. V lost 8 bases, J lost 4 bases, and 7 bases stayed unmatched. Here the CDR3 DNA reads TGTGCCAGCTCGACAGGGTGGGGAGAGACCCAGTACTTC. Translated, it gives CASSTGWGETQYF. Together with reference TRBV7-3 and TRBJ2-5, the CDR3 gives the full variable domain: GAGVSQTPSNKVTEKGKYVELRCDPISGHTALYWYRQSLGQGPEFLIYFQGTGAADDSGLPNDRFFAVRPEGSVSTLKIQRTERGDSAVYLCASSTGWGETQYFGPGTRLLVL.

The chain employs TRBV6-2 or TRBV6-3 and TRBJ2-7, with D hard to call. Germline CDR1 reads MNHEY; CDR2 reads SVGEGT. This CDR3 is built from 11 residues. V lost 10 bases and J lost 5, with 12 bases in between. CDR3 amino acids: CATNDLDEQYF. In DNA form, the CDR3 reads TGTGCCACCAATGACCTGGACGAGCAGTACTTC.

This clonotype was seen many times. CDR3 region: CASSDRAGIATSQYF. As DNA, the CDR3 is TGTGCCAGCAGTGATCGGGCAGGCATAGCTACGTCCCAGTACTTC. The chain links TRBV2 to TRBJ2-5; D is unclear. The CDR3 length is 15 residues. V gave up 3 bases and J gave up 9 bases, with 20 bases separating them. The germline gives CDR1 SNHLY, CDR2 FYNNEI.

This clonotype was recorded at least ten times. The chain has TRBV14 and TRBJ2-5; TRBD2 matches at 7 bases. The CDR3 consists of 17 residues. Germline V gene sequence: CDR1 SGHDN, CDR2 FVKESK. V gave up 4 bases and J gave up 3 bases; unmatched junction bases: 14. The CDR3 is CASSPILGTTVKETQYF. CDR3 DNA: TGTGCCAGCAGCCCGATTCTTGGGACTACCGTCAAAGAGACCCAGTACTTC. The whole variable domain, remainder taken from reference TRBV14 and TRBJ2-5, is EAGVTQFPSHSVIEKGQTVTLRCDPISGHDNLYWYRRVMGKEIKFLLHFVKESKQDESGMPNNRFLAERTGGTYSTLKVQPAELEDSGVYFCASSPILGTTVKETQYFGPGTRLLVL.

In this sample, this clonotype turned up many times. The rearrangement uses TRBV28 and TRBJ2-4; 8 bases agree with TRBD1. The CDR3 consists of 16 residues. Germline V gene sequence: CDR1 MDHEN, CDR2 SYDVKM. V gave up 5 bases and J gave up 6 bases; unmatched junction bases: 12. This CDR3 reads CASSTSKQGDINIQYF. CDR3 sequence (DNA): TGTGCCAGCAGTACCTCTAAACAGGGGGATATAAACATTCAGTACTTC. The variable domain in full, with the rest retrieved from reference TRBV28 and TRBJ2-4, is DVKVTQSSRYLVKRTGEKVFLECVQDMDHENMFWYRQDPGLGLRLIYFSYDVKMKEKGDIPEGYSVSREKKERFSLILESASTNQTSMYLCASSTSKQGDINIQYFGAGTRLSVL.

The sample holds a few counts of this clonotype. The chain recombines TRBV7-2 with TRBJ2-7, with 9 bases that match TRBD2. The CDR3 consists of 15 residues. Trimming removed 2 bases from V and 2 bases from J; junction bases left unmatched: 4. Germline CDR1 SGHTA, CDR2 FQGNSA. CDR3 region: CASSLRTSVAYEQYF. The CDR3 region has the DNA TGTGCCAGCAGCTTAAGGACTAGCGTTGCCTACGAGCAGTACTTC. Complete variable domain (other parts from reference TRBV7-2 and TRBJ2-7): GAGVSQSPSNKVTEKGKDVELRCDPISGHTALYWYRQSLGQGLEFLIYFQGNSAPDKSGLPSDRFSAERTGGSVSTLTIQRTQQEDSAVYLCASSLRTSVAYEQYFGPGTRLTVT.

In its sample, this clonotype was seen many times. The rearrangement joins TRBV11-2 to TRBJ1-1; D may be TRBD1 (6 bases). The CDR3 covers 17 residues. CDR1 and CDR2 (germline): SGHAT, FQNNGV. Trimming stripped 0 bases from V and 3 bases from J, with 17 bases between. The CDR3 region is CASSLDRGGLIDTEAFF. CDR3 bases: TGTGCCAGCAGCTTAGATAGGGGGGGACTGATCGACACTGAAGCTTTCTTT.

Ten or more counts support this clonotype. The CDR3 sequence is CASTSGRGTGELFF. The CDR3 DNA is TGTGCCAGCACCTCAGGGAGGGGCACCGGGGAGCTGTTTTTT. The chain carries TRBV28 and TRBJ2-2; 7 bases map to TRBD2. The CDR3 extends over 14 amino acids. V shed 7 bases and J 4 bases; nucleotides not matched to a gene: 6. CDR1 and CDR2 from the germline V gene are MDHEN and SYDVKM.

This clonotype occurred many times. The chain links TRBV11-3 to TRBJ2-5; D may be TRBD1 or TRBD2 (5 bases each). Trimming cost V 4 bases and J 5 bases, with 23 bases left between them. CDR1 is SGHNT and CDR2 is YENEEA in the germline V gene. This CDR3 has 17 amino acids. The CDR3 loop is CASSWDRDPGPGETQYF. CDR3 nucleotide sequence: TGTGCCAGCAGCTGGGACCGGGACCCAGGCCCCGGGGAGACCCAGTACTTC.

This clonotype was observed a few times. J is TRBJ2-6 and V is TRBV7-9, with D hard to call. V lost 5 bases to trimming and J lost 0 bases, with 11 bases between them. The CDR3 has 16 amino acids. Per the germline V gene, CDR1 is SEHNR and CDR2 is FQNEAQ (reference sequence). The CDR3 loop is CASSTLWGSGANVLTF. In DNA form, the CDR3 reads TGTGCCAGCAGCACCCTTTGGGGCTCTGGGGCCAACGTCCTGACTTTC.

The rearrangement uses TRBV28 and TRBJ2-3, with 7 positions matching TRBD1. V lost 6 bases and J lost 2; bases outside the gene matches: 5. Germline loops: CDR1 MDHEN, CDR2 SYDVKM. The CDR3 totals 14 residues. CDR3: CASSIGQVTDTQYF. CDR3 bases: TGTGCCAGCAGCATTGGACAGGTCACAGATACGCAGTATTTT.

This clonotype was seen at least ten times. The chain carries TRBV28 and TRBJ1-2; D is ambiguous. This CDR3 comprises 14 residues. Germline-derived CDR1 and CDR2 are MDHEN and SYDVKM. V was trimmed by 3 bases and J by 3 bases, leaving 11 bases between them. The CDR3 region is CASSFRDRDYGYTF. CDR3 coding DNA: TGTGCCAGCAGTTTTAGGGATCGAGACTATGGCTACACCTTC.

This rearrangement joins TRBV24-1 to TRBJ2-5; 8 bases align to TRBD1. The length of the CDR3 is 15 residues. Germline CDR1 KGHDR, CDR2 SFDVKD. V gave up 5 bases and J gave up 9 bases; unmatched junction bases: 13. Here the CDR3 reads CATSGDRGNGEAQYF. CDR3 DNA: TGTGCCACCAGTGGTGACAGGGGAAATGGGGAGGCCCAGTACTTC.

This clonotype showed up many times. The chain employs TRBV27 and TRBJ1-1; TRBD1 agrees at 7 bases. In germline, CDR1 is MNHEY, CDR2 SMNVEV (reference sequence). This CDR3 comprises 15 residues. The trim removed 4 bases at V and 0 bases at J, leaving 5 bases unmatched. For the CDR3, the DNA is TGTGCCAGCAGTTCATCGACAGGGCTGAACACTGAAGCTTTCTTT. Residues: CASSSSTGLNTEAFF.

In this sample, this clonotype turned up a few times. The chain carries TRBV28 and TRBJ2-3; maybe TRBD1 (5 bases). CDR3 length: 14 residues. The germline gives CDR1 MDHEN, CDR2 SYDVKM. V lost 3 bases, J lost 4 bases, and 11 bases lay in between. In nucleotides, the CDR3 is TGTGCCAGCAGTTTCGTTCCAGGGCCAGATACGCAGTATTTT. This gives the protein CASSFVPGPDTQYF.

V is TRBV28 and J is TRBJ2-2, with TRBD2 matching over 7 bases. After removal of 3 bases from V and 2 bases from J, the junction contained 6 bases not matched to a gene. The CDR3 has 16 residues. Germline CDR1 reads MDHEN; CDR2 reads SYDVKM. CDR3 nucleotide sequence: TGTGCCAGCAGTTTGGGTCTAGCGGACAACACCGGGGAGCTGTTTTTT. Its protein product is CASSLGLADNTGELFF.

This clonotype was observed many times. The V call is TRBV12-3 or TRBV12-4, the J call TRBJ2-7; 9 bases align to TRBD2. V was pared by 5 bases and J by 5 bases, with 10 bases of the junction left unmatched. The CDR3 runs 15 residues. CDR3 sequence: CASSTAGGPGDEQYF. The CDR3 bases are TGTGCCAGCAGTACCGCGGGAGGGCCAGGGGACGAGCAGTACTTC.

This rearrangement joins TRBV7-9 to TRBJ2-7, with D maybe TRBD2 (6 bases). The CDR3 extends over 16 amino acids. V gave up 5 bases and J gave up 2 bases, with 19 bases separating them. Germline CDR1 and CDR2: SEHNR and FQNEAQ (reference sequence). The CDR3 sequence is CASSPTPGDITYEQYF. The CDR3 nucleotides read TGTGCCAGCAGCCCAACTCCGGGGGATATCACCTACGAGCAGTACTTC. Based on the CDR3 plus reference TRBV7-9 and TRBJ2-7, the full variable domain is DTGVSQNPRHKITKRGQNVTFRCDPISEHNRLYWYRQTLGQGPEFLTYFQNEAQLEKSRLLSDRFSAERPKGSFSTLEIQRTEQGDSAMYLCASSPTPGDITYEQYFGPGTRLTVT.

This clonotype was detected ten times or more. The chain couples TRBV12-3 or TRBV12-4 to TRBJ1-2; D is possibly TRBD1 (5 bases). V lost 4 bases to trimming and J lost 5 bases, with 17 bases between them. This CDR3 contains 15 residues. CDR3 bases: TGTGCCAGCAGTTCTTGGGACGGGAAGGGTTATGGCTACACCTTC. It encodes CASSSWDGKGYGYTF.

This clonotype was seen repeatedly, ten times or more. The chain is built from TRBV28 and TRBJ2-5; TRBD1 might be the D (6 bases). The V gene's germline CDR1 is MDHEN and CDR2 SYDVKM. Trimming left V 4 bases short and J 5 bases short, with 11 bases between. The length of the CDR3 is 13 residues. CDR3 region: CASSSTQGETQYF. The CDR3 DNA reads TGTGCCAGCAGTTCTACTCAGGGGGAGACCCAGTACTTC.

This clonotype was seen many times. This chain's CDR3 is CASSLAAGTQGTITTNYGYTF. The CDR3 DNA is TGCGCCAGCAGCTTGGCGGCAGGAACACAGGGGACTATAACAACTAACTATGGCTACACCTTC. The rearrangement uses TRBV5-1 and TRBJ1-2; 7 bases align to TRBD1. The ends lost 0 bases at V and 0 bases at J; junction bases unmatched: 20. The CDR3 sequence is 21 residues long. Germline CDR1 reads SGHRS; CDR2 reads YFSETQ.

This clonotype appeared a single time. The chain combines TRBV6-1 with TRBJ2-1, with unresolved D. The CDR3 loop spans 11 amino acids. The germline gives CDR1 MNHNS, CDR2 SASEGT. The V gene lost 6 bases and the J gene lost 6 bases, with 6 bases spanning the gap. In DNA, the CDR3 is TGTGCCAGCAGGAACCTCAATGAGCAGTTCTTC. Amino acids: CASRNLNEQFF.

About this clonotype: A read error is possible here, since a much larger clone lies one base away. The J gene is TRBJ2-4, the V gene TRBV12-3 or TRBV12-4; D uncertain. The CDR3 consists of 14 residues. CDR3 loop: CASSLVGAKSIQYF. In DNA form, the CDR3 reads TGTGCCAGCAGTTTAGTAGGCGCCAAAAGCATTCAGTACTTC.

This clonotype was observed many times. The chain couples TRBV28 to TRBJ1-5, with 7 bases aligning to TRBD1. V shed 5 bases and J 10 bases; nucleotides not matched to a gene: 11. This CDR3 spans 14 amino acids. Germline CDR1 reads MDHEN; CDR2 reads SYDVKM. The CDR3: CASSPPQDREPQHF. DNA of the CDR3: TGTGCCAGCAGTCCCCCCCAAGACAGGGAACCCCAGCATTTT. Complete variable domain (other parts from reference TRBV28 and TRBJ1-5): DVKVTQSSRYLVKRTGEKVFLECVQDMDHENMFWYRQDPGLGLRLIYFSYDVKMKEKGDIPEGYSVSREKKERFSLILESASTNQTSMYLCASSPPQDREPQHFGDGTRLSIL.